This T cell receptor beta chain comes out of a study of blood T cell repertoires in COVID-19. Across the whole study: Sites in the United States, Italy and Spain provided acute and convalescent COVID-19 samples. Nucleic acid was either cDNA or gDNA, and it came from T cells, B-cell-depleted T cells, or PBMCs.

Assay used: immunoSEQ multiplex PCR; TCRdb lists only in-frame clones, some missing. The sample contains tens of thousands of clones, 70% to 90% of which appear only once. The CDR3 has 14 amino acids. V shed 5 bases and J 9 bases; nucleotides not matched to a gene: 9. The germline gives CDR1 SGHTA, CDR2 FQGNSA. This clonotype was sampled from a human donor with acute or convalescent COVID-19. The donor label of this sample is uncertain. Sequenced input: peripheral blood. The chain recombines TRBV7-2 with TRBJ2-2; 7 bases are a match to TRBD2. The CDR3 loop is CASSVGGGVRELFF. DNA of the CDR3: TGTGCCAGCAGCGTTGGTGGGGGGGTCCGGGAGCTGTTTTTT.